These 23 T cell receptor beta chains were all obtained from the same sample, sequenced in a study of blood T cell repertoires in COVID-19. Some clones are missing from TCRdb's copy, which holds only in-frame ones; the method was immunoSEQ multiplex PCR. The repertoire includes about 280,000 clones, approximately 86% of them detected once, and 2.1% sits in the top ten. The specimen was peripheral blood. These receptors were obtained from a woman between 25 and 40 years old who had recovered from COVID-19.

CDR3 nucleotides: TGTGCCAGCAGCCAAACAGGCAACACCATATATTTT. Protein: CASSQTGNTIYF. The V and J genes are TRBV7-9 and TRBJ1-3, with D maybe TRBD1 (5 bases). The V and J ends lost 5 bases and 7 bases respectively, with 9 bases between them. The CDR3 contains 12 residues. Per germline, CDR1 SEHNR and CDR2 FQNEAQ (reference sequence). The variable domain in full, completed from reference TRBV7-9 and TRBJ1-3, reads DTGVSQNPRHKITKRGQNVTFRCDPISEHNRLYWYRQTLGQGPEFLTYFQNEAQLEKSRLLSDRFSAERPKGSFSTLEIQRTEQGDSAMYLCASSQTGNTIYFGEGSWLTVV.

The chain employs TRBV2 and TRBJ1-1; D call uncertain. Germline V gene data show CDR1 as SNHLY and CDR2 as FYNNEI. The CDR3 spans 15 residues. Trimming left V 0 bases short and J 2 bases short, with 10 bases between. The CDR3 protein is CASSEAWQLNTEAFF. The CDR3 region has the DNA TGTGCCAGCAGTGAAGCGTGGCAACTAAACACTGAAGCTTTCTTT.

V gene TRBV6-2 or TRBV6-3 combines with J gene TRBJ2-4; 12 bases fit TRBD2. The CDR3 sequence is 19 residues long. Losses at the gene ends were 2 bases for V and 1 base for J; bases not matched to a gene: 9. CDR1 is MNHEY, CDR2 SVGEGT, per germline. The CDR3 is CASSYAGLAGLKAKNIQYF. The CDR3 region has the DNA TGTGCCAGCAGTTACGCGGGACTAGCGGGTTTGAAGGCCAAAAACATTCAGTACTTC.

V gene TRBV4-1 combines with J gene TRBJ2-7, with D uncertain. V gave up 2 bases and J gave up 2 bases, with 16 bases separating them. The CDR3 loop spans 16 amino acids. The V gene's germline CDR1 is MGHRA and CDR2 YSYEKL. The CDR3 sequence is CASSQIPGPVAYEQYF. CDR3 nucleotide sequence: TGCGCCAGCAGCCAAATACCAGGCCCAGTGGCCTACGAGCAGTACTTC.

The chain is built from TRBV18 and TRBJ1-1, with 8 bases lining up with TRBD1. The CDR3 runs 17 residues. V lost 5 bases and J lost 0; bases outside the gene matches: 11. CDR1 and CDR2 (germline): KGHSH, LQKENI. CDR3 sequence reads: CASSIYQGADMNTEAFF. The CDR3 DNA sequence: TGTGCCAGCTCAATTTACCAGGGGGCAGACATGAACACTGAAGCTTTCTTT.

This clone was seen a handful of times. The genes are TRBV6-2 or TRBV6-3 and TRBJ2-7, with 8 bases identical to TRBD2. CDR3 size: 15 residues. The germline CDR1 and CDR2 sequences are MNHEY and SVGEGT. Losses at the gene ends were 5 bases for V and 3 bases for J; bases not matched to a gene: 9. CDR3 DNA: TGTGCCAGCAGTCTTTCCGCGGGGGGTGTCTACGAGCAGTACTTC. This gives the protein CASSLSAGGVYEQYF.

The chain employs TRBV14 and TRBJ2-3, with D perhaps matching TRBD1 (6 bases). This CDR3 contains 16 residues. V was pared by 4 bases and J by 2 bases, with 16 bases between. Germline lookup yields CDR1 SGHDN and CDR2 FVKESK. The CDR3 protein is CASSPIRTAYTDTQYF. The CDR3 nucleotides read TGTGCCAGCAGCCCTATAAGGACAGCCTACACAGATACGCAGTATTTT.

The CDR3 loop is CASSAGQGGNTIYF. DNA of the CDR3: TGTGCCAGCAGTGCGGGACAGGGAGGAAACACCATATATTTT. The chain has TRBV25-1 and TRBJ1-3; 9 positions match TRBD1. J was trimmed by 4 bases and V by 4 bases; bases with no gene match: 2. Germline CDR1 and CDR2: MGHDK and SYGVNS. CDR3 length equals 14 residues.

This sequence joins TRBV18 and TRBJ1-2, with D possibly being TRBD1 (5 bases). The CDR3 is 15 residues long. Deletions cut 3 bases from V and 5 bases from J, with 16 bases between. Germline CDR1 KGHSH, CDR2 LQKENI. CDR3 amino acids: CASSPDPGPRYGYTF. The CDR3 DNA reads as TGTGCCAGCTCACCCGACCCAGGGCCGAGGTATGGCTACACCTTC.

The chain recombines TRBV27 with TRBJ1-4, with unresolved D. The CDR3 consists of 13 residues. In germline, CDR1 is MNHEY, CDR2 SMNVEV (reference sequence). V lost 3 bases, J lost 6 bases, and 8 bases lay in between. The DNA for the CDR3 is TGTGCCAGCAGTTTCGGGGTCGATGAAAAACTGTTTTTT. Residues: CASSFGVDEKLFF. Using reference TRBV27 and TRBJ1-4 for the parts outside the CDR3, the full variable domain is EAQVTQNPRYLITVTGKKLTVTCSQNMNHEYMSWYRQDPGLGLRQIYYSMNVEVTDKGDVPEGYKVSRKEKRNFPLILESPSPNQTSLYFCASSFGVDEKLFFGSGTQLSVL.

This chain joins TRBV19 and TRBJ1-4; 7 bases are a match to TRBD1. V trimming: 3 bases; J trimming: 4 bases; junction bases outside the gene matches: 5. The CDR3 has 15 amino acids. Germline V CDR1 and CDR2: LNHDA, SQIVND (reference sequence). CDR3 sequence reads: CASSISNRGNEKLFF. CDR3 coding DNA: TGTGCCAGTAGTATTTCCAACAGGGGTAATGAAAAACTGTTTTTT.

The chain links TRBV4-1 to TRBJ2-5; 12 bases agree with TRBD2. V gave up 6 bases and J gave up 0 bases; unmatched junction bases: 5. CDR1 and CDR2 (germline): MGHRA, YSYEKL. This CDR3 spans 16 amino acids. CDR3 in DNA: TGCGCCAGCAGACCAACTAGCGGGGGGTACCAAGAGACCCAGTACTTC. Translating gives CASRPTSGGYQETQYF.

The V gene is TRBV12-3 or TRBV12-4, the J gene TRBJ1-6; no firm D call. This CDR3 has 11 amino acids. Trimming took off 2 bases at V and 13 bases at J, with 6 bases between the two ends. The CDR3, as DNA: TGTGCCAGCAGTTTAACTGGTCCCCTCCACTTT. The encoded protein is CASSLTGPLHF.

The chain couples TRBV29-1 to TRBJ2-7, with 10 positions matching TRBD1. This CDR3 spans 14 amino acids. Germline CDR1 reads SQVTM; CDR2 reads ANQGSEA. V lost 5 bases to trimming and J lost 1 base; unmatched junction nucleotides: 5. The CDR3 protein is CSVSGTGASYEQYF. The CDR3 nucleotides are TGCAGCGTTTCCGGGACAGGGGCTTCCTACGAGCAGTACTTC.

V and J are TRBV6-5 and TRBJ2-7; D is perhaps TRBD1 (5 bases). CDR1 and CDR2 from the germline V gene are MNHEY and SVGAGI. This CDR3 is 12 amino acids long. Trimming pared 5 bases from V and 7 bases from J, leaving 12 bases between. CDR3 nucleotide sequence: TGTGCCAGCAGTACAGGCCTTTTGGAGCAGTACTTC. Its protein is CASSTGLLEQYF.

This clone was observed a handful of times. This chain joins TRBV5-4 and TRBJ2-5; 7 bases align to TRBD1. CDR1 and CDR2 (germline): SGHNT, YYREEE (reference sequence). With 3 bases clipped from V and 5 bases from J, the junction kept 10 bases outside the gene matches. The CDR3 contains 15 residues. The CDR3 DNA follows: TGTGCCAGCAGCTCAATGAACACAGGGGATGAGACCCAGTACTTC. This sequence encodes CASSSMNTGDETQYF.

The chain employs TRBV28 and TRBJ2-7; possibly TRBD2 for D (5 bases). Trimming removed 7 bases from V and 4 bases from J, with 14 bases in between. The CDR3 totals 13 residues. Per germline, CDR1 MDHEN and CDR2 SYDVKM. CDR3 amino acids: CASTRGNFYEQYF. The CDR3 region has the DNA TGTGCCAGCACCCGAGGGAATTTTTACGAGCAGTACTTC.

The rearrangement links TRBV7-8 to TRBJ1-2; D possibly corresponds to TRBD1 (5 bases). V was clipped by 1 base and J by 4 bases, with 10 bases between them. Germline-derived CDR1 and CDR2 are SGHVS and FQNEAQ. CDR3 length equals 14 residues. Here the CDR3 DNA reads TGTGCCAGCAGCTTAGATACGACAGTCTATGGCTACACCTTC. Amino acid sequence: CASSLDTTVYGYTF.

V usage is TRBV7-9 and J usage is TRBJ1-5; the match to TRBD1 covers 10 bases. Unmatched junction bases numbered 17, after V lost 5 bases and J lost 7 bases. The CDR3 is 18 residues long. Germline V lookup: CDR1 SEHNR, CDR2 FQNEAQ (reference sequence). The CDR3 DNA follows: TGTGCCAGCAGCCCAAACCCCGGGACAGGGGATGTTAGCCAGCCCCAGCATTTT. Translated: CASSPNPGTGDVSQPQHF.

The chain couples TRBV18 to TRBJ2-3, with D possibly TRBD2 on 6 matching bases. Germline assignment: CDR1 KGHSH and CDR2 LQKENI. CDR3 length: 14 amino acids. The V and J ends lost 0 bases and 4 bases respectively, with 8 bases between them. The CDR3 protein is CASSPPLAPDTQYF. The CDR3 nucleotides are TGTGCCAGCTCACCACCCCTAGCGCCAGATACGCAGTATTTT.

The chain combines TRBV7-2 with TRBJ1-2; TRBD1 is a possible D gene (6 bases). Germline V CDR1 and CDR2: SGHTA, FQGNSA. Trimming took 5 bases from V and 4 from J, leaving 17 bases between them. CDR3 size: 15 residues. The CDR3 nucleotides are TGTGCCAGCAGCCTCGAGAGGACAGCGATCTATGGCTACACCTTC. As protein: CASSLERTAIYGYTF. Full variable domain (missing parts from reference TRBV7-2 and TRBJ1-2): GAGVSQSPSNKVTEKGKDVELRCDPISGHTALYWYRQSLGQGLEFLIYFQGNSAPDKSGLPSDRFSAERTGGSVSTLTIQRTQQEDSAVYLCASSLERTAIYGYTFGSGTRLTVV.

The chain links TRBV12-3 or TRBV12-4 to TRBJ1-5; D remains ambiguous. This CDR3 region has 13 residues. The V end was cut by 1 base, the J end by 7 bases, with 8 bases between. CDR3 DNA: TGTGCCAGCAGTTTAGTGACGGAGCAGCCCCAGCATTTT. Its translation: CASSLVTEQPQHF.

V and J are TRBV5-6 and TRBJ2-7, with no clear D. V was shortened by 2 bases and J by 1 base, with 7 bases between the two germline ends. Germline V gene data show CDR1 as SGHDT and CDR2 as YYEEEE. This CDR3 spans 13 amino acids. The CDR3 DNA reads as TGTGCCAGCAGCTTCGAACTTTCCTACGAGCAGTACTTC. Amino acids: CASSFELSYEQYF. The variable domain in full, completed from reference TRBV5-6 and TRBJ2-7, reads DAGVTQSPTHLIKTRGQQVTLRCSPKSGHDTVSWYQQALGQGPQFIFQYYEEEERQRGNFPDRFSGHQFPNYSSELNVNALLLGDSALYLCASSFELSYEQYFGPGTRLTVT.